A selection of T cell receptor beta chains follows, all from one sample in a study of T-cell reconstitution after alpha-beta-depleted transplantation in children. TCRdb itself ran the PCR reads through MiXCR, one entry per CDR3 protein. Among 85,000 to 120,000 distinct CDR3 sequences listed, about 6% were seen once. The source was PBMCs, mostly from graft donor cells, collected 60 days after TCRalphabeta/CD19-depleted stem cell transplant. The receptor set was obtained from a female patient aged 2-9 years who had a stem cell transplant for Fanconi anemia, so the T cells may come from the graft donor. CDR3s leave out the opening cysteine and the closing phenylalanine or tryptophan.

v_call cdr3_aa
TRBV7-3 ASSLGTGGNTGELF
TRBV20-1 SAYPGHPGDEQY
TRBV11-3 ASSFFGTSAGGQETQY
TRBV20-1 SASGGGTDTQY
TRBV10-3 AISDRTGRGSGANVLT
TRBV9 ASSEDLTTKNIQY
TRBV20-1 SASEQGGYGYT
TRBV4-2 ASSQGGTGTSGYEQY
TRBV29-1 SVGGSGGYQETQY
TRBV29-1 SVASSGLSTDTQY
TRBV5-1 ASSPELGYEQY
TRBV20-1 SARDLTGPYEQY
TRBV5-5 ASSPIAKNIQY
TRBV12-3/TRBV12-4 ASGLYRVGNTEAF
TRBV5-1 ASSLASATNEKLF
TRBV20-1 SARGGLSTDTQY
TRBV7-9 ASSPRGLGETQY
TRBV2 ASSERTAQETQY
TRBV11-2 ASSLSLREEGVAKNIQY
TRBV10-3 AINSGLVLNYGYT
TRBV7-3 ASSLRQSNSPLH
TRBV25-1 ASSESSESTDTQY
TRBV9 ASGLFHNEQF
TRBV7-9 AGQGQWAGELF
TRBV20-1 SASLGTNQGHYSYEQY
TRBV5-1 ASSLAGLGLF
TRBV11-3 ASSLGNGQSLGTQY
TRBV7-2 ASSRPTSGRWNEQF
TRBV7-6 ASSFRPPPLAGKETQY
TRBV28 ASSPQTSGVTDTQY
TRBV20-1 SASPGTGFLSSYEQY
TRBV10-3 AISGGTRGFDTQY
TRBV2 ASRGTGAATQY
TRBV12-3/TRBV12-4 ASSLMGVVETQY
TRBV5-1 ASSQDTSGANVLT
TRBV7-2 ASSLDRGGQPQH
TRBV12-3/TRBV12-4 ASSLGLIGGELF
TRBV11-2 ASSLVGGATDTQY
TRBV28 ASRPGQGAASGRNEQF
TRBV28 ASGRGGASYEQY
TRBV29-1 SVDGRPTDTQY
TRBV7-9 ASSLVATGQGSYGYT
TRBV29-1 SVYPGGRDEQF
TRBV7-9 ASSLDVGTRYTEAF
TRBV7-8 ASSLTGKDRGNEQF
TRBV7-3 ASSLGHSYNEQF
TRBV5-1 ASSLGPGTGGGNEQF
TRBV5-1 ASSLDTTGVHTDTQY
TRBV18 ASTTSLPEQY
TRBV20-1 SASLGGGTSTDTQY
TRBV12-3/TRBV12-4 ASSPLRYGYT
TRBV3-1 ASSQVSGAISYEQY
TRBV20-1 SALSASGTYEQY
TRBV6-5 ASSYSGGLNTGELF
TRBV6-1 ASKRGGVDQPQH
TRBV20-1 SARAGGKTDTQY
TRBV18 ASSPRGSSYNEQF
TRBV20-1 SARTSGNTGELF
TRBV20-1 SAIKSPGQGFSEQY
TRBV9 ASSVTPLAGLYNEQF